The clone carrying this TCR beta chain has just a few counts. The data originate from a study of STAT5B mutations in CD4+ large granular lymphocyte leukemia. The germline V gene has CDR1 MNHNS and CDR2 SASEGT. Unmatched junction bases numbered 5, after V lost 3 bases and J lost 6 bases. This CDR3 comprises 14 residues. The assay was immunoSEQ multiplex PCR, and TCRdb's table has in-frame clones only and misses some. The repertoire consists of around 33,000 clones, with roughly 71% occurring once and the leading ten covering 2.7%. Sequencing input: CD4+ T cells from blood buffy coats. V is TRBV6-1 and J is TRBJ1-2; 9 bases agree with TRBD1. This TCR was recovered from a human donor in good health. The CDR3 DNA reads TGTGCCAGCAGTGAGAACAGGGGGCTGGATGGCTACACCTTC. It codes for CASSENRGLDGYTF.